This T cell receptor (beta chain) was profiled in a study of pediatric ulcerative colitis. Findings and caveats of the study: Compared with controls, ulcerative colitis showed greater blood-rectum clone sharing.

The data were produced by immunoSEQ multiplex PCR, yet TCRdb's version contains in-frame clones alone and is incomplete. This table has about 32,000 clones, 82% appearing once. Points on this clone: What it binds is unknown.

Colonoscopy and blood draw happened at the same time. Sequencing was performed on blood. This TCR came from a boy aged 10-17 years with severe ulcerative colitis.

The CDR3 nucleotides read TGTGCCAGCAGCTTGGACAGGAACAATCAGCCCCAGCATTTT. Residues: CASSLDRNNQPQHF. This chain uses TRBV7-9 with TRBJ1-5, with 7 bases fitting TRBD1. Germline V CDR1 and CDR2: SEHNR, FQNEAQ (reference sequence). The CDR3 is made up of 14 amino acids. The trim removed 3 bases at V and 3 bases at J, leaving 2 bases unmatched. Filled out from reference TRBV7-9 and TRBJ1-5, the complete variable domain reads DTGVSQNPRHKITKRGQNVTFRCDPISEHNRLYWYRQTLGQGPEFLTYFQNEAQLEKSRLLSDRFSAERPKGSFSTLEIQRTEQGDSAMYLCASSLDRNNQPQHFGDGTRLSIL.